Below are 18 T cell receptor beta chains sequenced from a single sample in a study of shared clonotypes between healthy human individuals. TCRdb keeps only in-frame clones here, not all; method: immunoSEQ multiplex PCR. Here the sample spans a few million clones, 85% to 95% being singletons. Sequencing was done on a sample of naive CD4+ T cells sorted from blood. Subset of the sample: CD45RA+ positively selected. Receptors originate from a man aged 18 to 30 in good health.

This clone was counted only a few times. The V call is TRBV4-1, the J call TRBJ1-2, with unresolved D. In germline, CDR1 is MGHRA, CDR2 YSYEKL. V shed 4 bases and J shed 7 bases, with 13 bases lying between them. This CDR3 spans 13 amino acids. CDR3 amino acids: CASSRQDSSGYTF. CDR3 coding DNA: TGCGCCAGCAGCCGACAAGATTCCTCTGGCTACACCTTC.

The V and J genes are TRBV5-1 and TRBJ1-1; TRBD1 aligns across 9 bases. CDR1 SGHRS and CDR2 YFSETQ come from the germline V gene. The CDR3 has 18 amino acids. J was trimmed by 0 bases and V by 1 base; bases with no gene match: 10. The CDR3 DNA sequence: TGCGCCAGCAGCTTGCCCGGGACAGGGATACGCATGAACACTGAAGCTTTCTTT. It encodes CASSLPGTGIRMNTEAFF.

This sequence joins TRBV5-1 and TRBJ2-1; D might be TRBD2 (5 bases). Germline V lookup: CDR1 SGHRS, CDR2 YFSETQ. The CDR3 loop spans 15 amino acids. The V and J ends lost 4 bases and 0 bases respectively, with 11 bases between them. The CDR3 sequence: CASSTEGSSYNEQFF. CDR3 nucleotides: TGCGCCAGCAGCACCGAAGGGAGCTCCTACAATGAGCAGTTCTTC.

This chain uses TRBV7-9 with TRBJ1-5; 7 bases fit TRBD1. With V trimmed by 1 base and J by 3 bases, 6 bases remained unmatched. The CDR3 spans 16 residues. Germline V lookup: CDR1 SEHNR, CDR2 FQNEAQ (reference sequence). CDR3 sequence reads: CASSLVDRAPNQPQHF. In DNA form, the CDR3 reads TGTGCCAGCAGCTTAGTCGACAGGGCGCCCAATCAGCCCCAGCATTTT.

The chain combines TRBV5-1 with TRBJ2-2; possibly TRBD1 for D (5 bases). The CDR3 runs to 17 residues. Germline assignment: CDR1 SGHRS and CDR2 YFSETQ. The V and J ends lost 3 bases and 2 bases respectively, with 17 bases between them. The CDR3: CASSSSGILGNTGELFF. Here the CDR3 DNA reads TGCGCCAGCAGCTCGTCAGGGATTTTGGGAAACACCGGGGAGCTGTTTTTT.

The J gene is TRBJ2-1, the V gene TRBV29-1; D is uncertain. CDR3 size: 12 residues. The germline V gene has CDR1 SQVTM and CDR2 ANQGSEA. With 8 bases removed from V and 5 bases from J, the gap between germline ends came to 13 bases. The CDR3 here is CSPEGPNNEQFF. The CDR3 nucleotides read TGCAGCCCCGAAGGGCCTAACAATGAGCAGTTCTTC.

As for this clone: The sample contains more than one DNA sequence encoding this CDR3. The V call is TRBV5-1, the J call TRBJ1-2; 7 bases agree with TRBD1. The germline CDR1 and CDR2 sequences are SGHRS and YFSETQ. CDR3 size: 14 residues. J gave up 4 bases and V 0 bases, and 3 bases lay outside the gene matches. This CDR3 is CASSLDRGGYGYTF. The CDR3 DNA reads as TGCGCCAGCAGCTTGGACAGGGGTGGCTATGGCTACACCTTC.

This chain connects TRBV27 to TRBJ1-2; 7 bases line up with TRBD1. Trimming at V came to 6 bases and at J to 7 bases, leaving 8 bases not matched to a gene. Per germline, CDR1 MNHEY and CDR2 SMNVEV (reference sequence). CDR3 size: 13 residues. The CDR3 coding sequence is TGTGCCAGCAGAGGAGACAGGGCAGGTGGCTACACCTTC. Protein product: CASRGDRAGGYTF.

The chain carries TRBV5-1 and TRBJ1-1; D is ambiguous. The CDR3 contains 15 residues. Germline V gives CDR1 SGHRS, CDR2 YFSETQ. Trimming removed 0 bases at V and 7 bases at J, with 16 bases between. CDR3 amino acids: CASSLVAPGEGEAFF. As DNA, the CDR3 is TGCGCCAGCAGCTTGGTGGCCCCCGGGGAGGGTGAAGCTTTCTTT.

This chain connects TRBV7-2 to TRBJ1-1; the match to TRBD1 covers 9 bases. V was clipped by 8 bases and J by 1 base; unmatched bases: 2. Per the germline V gene, CDR1 is SGHTA and CDR2 is FQGNSA. CDR3 length equals 13 residues. The CDR3 nucleotides are TGTGCCAGCGGGGGACAGGGGAACACTGAAGCTTTCTTT. This codes for CASGGQGNTEAFF.

This clone has more than one count but fewer than ten. The chain joins TRBV6-5 to TRBJ1-5, with 9 bases that match TRBD1. Germline CDR1 is MNHEY and CDR2 is SVGAGI. The CDR3 is made up of 14 amino acids. J lost 6 bases, V lost 5 bases, and 5 bases had no gene match. CDR3 coding DNA: TGTGCCAGCAGTACGGGACAGGGCGCTCAGCCCCAGCATTTT. Protein: CASSTGQGAQPQHF.

V gene TRBV7-9 combines with J gene TRBJ2-3, with 9 bases aligning to TRBD1. V lost 5 bases and J lost 3; bases outside the gene matches: 9. The CDR3 contains 16 residues. Germline CDR1 SEHNR, CDR2 FQNEAQ (reference sequence). CDR3 sequence: CASSPTGTGRTDTQYF. CDR3 DNA sequence: TGTGCCAGCAGCCCAACCGGGACAGGGCGGACAGATACGCAGTATTTT. The whole variable domain, remainder taken from reference TRBV7-9 and TRBJ2-3, is DTGVSQNPRHKITKRGQNVTFRCDPISEHNRLYWYRQTLGQGPEFLTYFQNEAQLEKSRLLSDRFSAERPKGSFSTLEIQRTEQGDSAMYLCASSPTGTGRTDTQYFGPGTRLTVL.

The chain combines TRBV13 with TRBJ2-7, with D perhaps TRBD2 (6 bases). V dropped 4 bases and J dropped 0 bases, with 16 bases sitting between them. Germline V gives CDR1 PRHDT, CDR2 FYEKMQ (reference sequence). CDR3 size: 16 residues. CDR3: CASSSLAGIDSYEQYF. CDR3 nucleotides: TGTGCCAGCAGCTCCTTGGCGGGGATTGACTCCTACGAGCAGTACTTC.

This clone was recorded only once. The chain couples TRBV14 to TRBJ2-3; 9 positions match TRBD2. The CDR3 extends over 18 amino acids. V was clipped by 0 bases and J by 2 bases; unmatched bases: 9. Germline CDR1 is SGHDN and CDR2 is FVKESK. As DNA, the CDR3 is TGTGCCAGCAGCCAAGATACCCTTCTAGCGGGGTCCACAGATACGCAGTATTTT. Encoded protein: CASSQDTLLAGSTDTQYF.

Concerning this clone: The same CDR3 is also encoded by other DNA sequences in this sample. The rearrangement uses TRBV18 and TRBJ2-7, with 7 bases fitting TRBD1. CDR3 length equals 12 residues. With 3 bases clipped from V and 5 bases from J, the junction kept 1 base outside the gene matches. Germline assignment: CDR1 KGHSH and CDR2 LQKENI. The CDR3 DNA reads as TGTGCCAGCTCACCCGACAGGGACGAGCAGTACTTC. This gives the protein CASSPDRDEQYF.

CDR3 sequence: CASSGVSDNQPQHF. The CDR3 nucleotides read TGTGCCAGTAGTGGCGTTTCAGACAATCAGCCCCAGCATTTT. The rearrangement joins TRBV19 to TRBJ1-5; D remains ambiguous. The CDR3 is 14 amino acids. Trimming stripped 5 bases from V and 3 bases from J, with 11 bases between. In germline, CDR1 is LNHDA, CDR2 SQIVND (reference sequence).

J is TRBJ1-2 and V is TRBV6-1; the match to TRBD1 covers 7 bases. Germline V CDR1 and CDR2: MNHNS, SASEGT. The CDR3 length is 15 residues. V was clipped by 6 bases and J by 2 bases; unmatched bases: 9. The CDR3 DNA follows: TGTGCCAGCAGCAATCGACAGGGAGAAAACTATGGCTACACCTTC. It specifies CASSNRQGENYGYTF.

J is TRBJ2-6 and V is TRBV5-1; D is perhaps TRBD1 or TRBD2 (5 bases each). In germline, CDR1 is SGHRS, CDR2 YFSETQ. The CDR3 has 15 residues. V gave up 4 bases and J gave up 0 bases, with 8 bases separating them. CDR3 sequence (DNA): TGCGCCAGCAGCCGGGACGACTCTGGGGCCAACGTCCTGACTTTC. It specifies CASSRDDSGANVLTF.